Sequencing of this T cell receptor (beta chain) was carried out in a study of blood T cell repertoires in COVID-19. Study information: From T cells, B-cell-depleted T cells, or PBMCs came the material, which was cDNA or gDNA.

Here immunoSEQ multiplex PCR was the method, and the copy in TCRdb shows in-frame clones only, minus some. The sample includes around 150,000 clones, 75% to 90% of them seen just once. Trimming took off 3 bases at V and 6 bases at J, with 14 bases between the two ends. The CDR3 has 14 residues. Germline CDR1 reads LGHDT; CDR2 reads YNNKEL (reference sequence). The table lists this clone with a few counts. Participants came from 20 to 25 US areas, aged about 18 to 89 years. Cohort allocation depended upon clinical history that participants reported. The chain recombines TRBV3-1 (or the pseudogene TRBV3-2) with TRBJ1-1; tentatively, D is TRBD1 (5 bases). Input material: PBMCs or T cells enriched from blood (not recorded which). The sequence came from a woman in her sixties who had recovered from COVID-19. The CDR3 DNA sequence: TGTGCCAGCAGCCAGACCTTGGGGGAGGCTGAAGCTTTCTTT. Protein: CASSQTLGEAEAFF.